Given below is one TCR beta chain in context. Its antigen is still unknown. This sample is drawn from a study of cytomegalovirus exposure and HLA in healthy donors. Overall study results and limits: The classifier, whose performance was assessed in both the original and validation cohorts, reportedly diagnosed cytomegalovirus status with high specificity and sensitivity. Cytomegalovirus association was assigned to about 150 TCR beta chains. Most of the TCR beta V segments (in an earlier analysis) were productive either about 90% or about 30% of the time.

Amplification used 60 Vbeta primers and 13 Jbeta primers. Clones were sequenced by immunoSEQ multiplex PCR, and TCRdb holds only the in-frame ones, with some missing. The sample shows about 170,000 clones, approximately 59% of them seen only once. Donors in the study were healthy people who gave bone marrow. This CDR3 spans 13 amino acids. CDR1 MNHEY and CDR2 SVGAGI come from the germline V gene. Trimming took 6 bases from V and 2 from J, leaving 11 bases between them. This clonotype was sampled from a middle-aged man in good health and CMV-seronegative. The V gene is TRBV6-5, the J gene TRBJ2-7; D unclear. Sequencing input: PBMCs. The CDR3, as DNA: TGTGCCAGCAGCCTCGACAAGGCCTACGAGCAGTACTTC. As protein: CASSLDKAYEQYF.